The 9 T cell receptor beta chains presented below share a single source sample, sequenced in a study of T cell repertoires in cytomegalovirus infection. A single record per CDR3 protein comes from TCRdb applying MiXCR to the reads. Among 300,000 to 400,000 distinct CDR3 sequences listed, almost 30% were seen once. Antigen specificity for these receptors is unknown. This specimen consisted of cultured PBMCs, obtained from culture after CMV antigen stimulation. Receptors were obtained from a human donor in good health (CMV status not recorded). Some clones in this sample may be carry-over from other donors' samples.

V and J are TRBV20-1 and TRBJ2-1; D uncertain. The V end lost 5 bases, the J end lost 1 base, and 12 bases lay between the germline ends. Germline V lookup: CDR1 DFQATT, CDR2 SNEGSKA (reference sequence). This CDR3 is 14 amino acids long. The CDR3 DNA reads as TGCAGTGCTGAACCCCCGGCGTCCTACAATGAGCAGTTCTTC. As protein: CSAEPPASYNEQFF.

In this sample, this clonotype turned up a few times. The rearrangement uses TRBV6-6 and TRBJ2-5; a weak D match, TRBD1 (7 bases). The V end was cut by 4 bases, the J end by 5 bases, with 17 bases between. Germline CDR1 MNHNY, CDR2 SVGAGI (reference sequence). The CDR3 is made up of 15 amino acids. CDR3 nucleotide sequence: TGTGCCAGCAGTTCGTACAGGGGTGGGAGGGAGACCCAGTACTTC. As protein: CASSSYRGGRETQYF.

Only one count was recorded for this clonotype. The chain recombines TRBV5-1 with TRBJ2-7; D perhaps matches TRBD1 (7 bases). The CDR3 covers 15 residues. Trimming removed 1 base from V and 2 bases from J, with 13 bases in between. Germline CDR1 and CDR2: SGHRS and YFSETQ. As DNA, the CDR3 is TGCGCCAGCAGCTTGAGTCAGGGGGGAACCTACGAGCAGTACTTC. This translates into CASSLSQGGTYEQYF.

The rearrangement joins TRBV7-3 to TRBJ1-1; 9 bases map to TRBD1. The CDR3 contains 14 residues. V lost 0 bases and J lost 11; bases outside the gene matches: 7. CDR1 is SGHTA and CDR2 is FQGTGA in the germline V gene. CDR3 DNA: TGTGCCAGCAGCTTAACGGGGAGGACAGGGGACGCTTTCTTT. This codes for CASSLTGRTGDAFF.

The CDR3 DNA is TGTGCCAGCACGACAGGCGAGAGGGGCTACACCTTC. Protein: CASTTGERGYTF. This chain uses TRBV6-1 with TRBJ1-2, with a weak D call TRBD1 (6 bases). CDR3 length equals 12 residues. V lost 7 bases and J 8 bases, leaving 14 bases between the germline ends. Germline V gene sequence: CDR1 MNHNS, CDR2 SASEGT.

The chain links TRBV18 to TRBJ1-1; D gene unclear. Trimming shortened V by 0 bases and J by 2 bases, and 7 bases separated the two germline ends. The CDR3 runs to 14 residues. Germline V lookup: CDR1 KGHSH, CDR2 LQKENI. The CDR3 coding sequence is TGTGCCAGCTCACCACCTGCGACTAACACTGAAGCTTTCTTT. Protein: CASSPPATNTEAFF.

There are a few counts of this clonotype. The V and J genes are TRBV7-3 and TRBJ2-1; D may be TRBD2 (5 bases). The CDR3 is 15 amino acids. V dropped 2 bases and J dropped 2 bases, with 10 bases sitting between them. Germline assignment: CDR1 SGHTA and CDR2 FQGTGA. The DNA for the CDR3 is TGTGCCAGCAGCTTAGCCGGGGTGACCTACAATGAGCAGTTCTTC. This encodes CASSLAGVTYNEQFF.

This clonotype was counted many times. The chain carries TRBV7-6 and TRBJ1-3; D remains ambiguous. The length of the CDR3 is 16 residues. Trimming pared 4 bases from V and 0 bases from J, leaving 13 bases between. CDR1 and CDR2 from the germline V gene are SGHVS and FNYEAQ. CDR3 nucleotides: TGTGCCAGCAGCTCCCGGAACGTTGGCTCTGGAAACACCATATATTTT. Translated: CASSSRNVGSGNTIYF.

This clonotype was counted a few times. The chain combines TRBV19 with TRBJ1-1, with 7 bases aligning to TRBD1. Germline CDR1 is LNHDA and CDR2 is SQIVND (reference sequence). The CDR3 is 14 residues long. Unmatched junction bases numbered 9, after V lost 5 bases and J lost 6 bases. CDR3 region: CASSLTGKGAEAFF. The DNA for the CDR3 is TGTGCCAGTAGTTTGACAGGGAAGGGCGCTGAAGCTTTCTTT.